This T cell receptor beta chain comes out of a study of cytomegalovirus exposure and HLA in healthy donors. The V gene's germline CDR1 is SGHNT and CDR2 YYREEE (reference sequence). Trimming pared 2 bases from V and 2 bases from J, leaving 17 bases between. This CDR3 is 16 amino acids long. Details on this clone: Antigen: not known.

General study findings and limits: For most subjects, TCR beta sequences were reported to predict HLA-A and HLA-B alleles with accuracy.

Amplification used 60 Vbeta primers and 13 Jbeta primers. Profiled with immunoSEQ multiplex PCR; TCRdb holds only in-frame clones, not every one. Among about 150,000 clones listed, around 72% were seen once. The V gene is TRBV5-4, the J gene TRBJ2-7, with a weak D call TRBD1 (6 bases). This clonotype was obtained from a man aged 18-30 years in good health and CMV-seropositive. The sequencing sample was made of PBMCs. CDR3 region: CASSFGPVSGAYEQYF. CDR3 nucleotides: TGTGCCAGCAGCTTTGGTCCTGTTTCAGGGGCCTACGAGCAGTACTTC. The full variable domain, with the rest looked up from reference TRBV5-4 and TRBJ2-7, is ETGVTQSPTHLIKTRGQQVTLRCSSQSGHNTVSWYQQALGQGPQFIFQYYREEENGRGNFPPRFSGLQFPNYSSELNVNALELDDSALYLCASSFGPVSGAYEQYFGPGTRLTVT.